The 17 T cell receptor beta chains reported below all come from one sample, sequenced in a study of blood T cell repertoires in COVID-19. Profiled with immunoSEQ multiplex PCR; TCRdb holds only in-frame clones, not every one. The repertoire consists of fewer than 25,000 clones, with approximately 90% occurring once and the leading ten covering around 11%. Material: peripheral blood. The receptors originated from a human donor in a cohort sampled during active COVID-19. The donor label of this sample is uncertain.

The V gene is TRBV7-2, the J gene TRBJ2-1, with TRBD2 as a possible D gene (5 bases). CDR3 length: 14 residues. CDR1 is SGHTA, CDR2 FQGNSA, per germline. The ends were cut back, 5 bases at V and 6 bases at J, with 14 bases in the middle. CDR3 nucleotide sequence: TGTGCCAGCAGCCGCCGGGGTAGCAGCAATGAGCAGTTCTTC. This translates into CASSRRGSSNEQFF.

V is TRBV24-1 and J is TRBJ2-5, with 9 positions matching TRBD1. V was pared by 3 bases and J by 1 base, with 5 bases of the junction left unmatched. This CDR3 is built from 16 residues. In germline, CDR1 is KGHDR, CDR2 SFDVKD. The CDR3 DNA is TGTGCCACCAGTGATCTACCGGGACAGGGCCAAGAGACCCAGTACTTC. Translating it yields CATSDLPGQGQETQYF.

This clone is a singleton in its sample. The rearrangement joins TRBV18 to TRBJ2-1; D gene ambiguous. Germline V lookup: CDR1 KGHSH, CDR2 LQKENI. V lost 1 base to trimming and J lost 3 bases, with 7 bases between them. The CDR3 has 14 residues. The CDR3 DNA reads as TGTGCCAGCTCACCACTCCCAGACTACAATGAGCAGTTCTTC. Protein sequence: CASSPLPDYNEQFF. The variable domain in full, with the rest retrieved from reference TRBV18 and TRBJ2-1, is NAGVMQNPRHLVRRRGQEARLRCSPMKGHSHVYWYRQLPEEGLKFMVYLQKENIIDESGMPKERFSAEFPKEGPSILRIQQVVRGDSAAYFCASSPLPDYNEQFFGPGTRLTVL.

This clone was seen once. The chain has TRBV5-1 and TRBJ2-7; 14 bases align to TRBD2. In germline, CDR1 is SGHRS, CDR2 YFSETQ. J lost 2 bases, V lost 4 bases, and 11 bases had no gene match. The CDR3 runs 18 residues. The CDR3 DNA reads TGCGCCAGCAGCATGGGGACTAGCGGGAGTATAACCCCCTACGAGCAGTACTTC. It encodes CASSMGTSGSITPYEQYF.

In nucleotides, the CDR3 is TGCAGCGTTGTTGGGGAGTCCTACAATGAGCAGTTCTTC. The encoded protein is CSVVGESYNEQFF. The chain has TRBV29-1 and TRBJ2-1; D is possibly TRBD2 (5 bases). Trimming took 4 bases from V and 1 from J, leaving 8 bases between them. Germline V gene lookup returns CDR1 SQVTM and CDR2 ANQGSEA. This CDR3 is 13 amino acids long.

The chain combines TRBV11-2 with TRBJ2-1; TRBD1 matches 9 bases. Germline V gene sequence: CDR1 SGHAT, CDR2 FQNNGV. This CDR3 region has 15 residues. After removal of 5 bases from V and 8 bases from J, the junction contained 10 bases not matched to a gene. The CDR3 here is CASSPVGTGSDEQFF. The CDR3, as DNA: TGTGCCAGCAGCCCTGTGGGGACAGGGTCTGATGAGCAGTTCTTC.

The chain links TRBV5-1 to TRBJ2-7; maybe TRBD2 (6 bases). Germline-derived CDR1 and CDR2 are SGHRS and YFSETQ. The CDR3 spans 15 residues. V was trimmed by 4 bases and J by 0 bases, leaving 14 bases between them. CDR3 sequence reads: CASSDPGEYSYEQYF. The DNA for the CDR3 is TGCGCCAGCAGCGACCCGGGGGAGTACTCCTACGAGCAGTACTTC.

This clone was recorded once. The chain employs TRBV5-5 and TRBJ2-3, with TRBD1 matching 9 bases. The germline V gene encodes CDR1 SGHKS and CDR2 YYEKEE (reference sequence). V lost 4 bases to trimming and J lost 3 bases; unmatched junction nucleotides: 3. The CDR3 sequence is 14 residues long. The CDR3 DNA follows: TGTGCCAGCAGCAAAGGACAGGGGACAGATACGCAGTATTTT. Amino acid sequence: CASSKGQGTDTQYF.

Comment on this clone: The junction departs from the called germline gene at one end, perhaps through a read error. This chain links TRBV13 with TRBJ2-1; 9 nucleotides match TRBD2. The CDR3 covers 15 residues. Germline V gives CDR1 PRHDT, CDR2 FYEKMQ (reference sequence). CDR3 sequence reads: CASRLAGVAYNEQFF. The CDR3 DNA is TGTGCCAGCAGATTAGCGGGAGTCGCCTACAATGAGCAGTTCTTC.

This clone appeared a single time. The CDR3 nucleotides are TGTGCCAGCAGCCAAGATTTAAGGGGGCGCGTGGAGGGCTACACCTTC. This sequence encodes CASSQDLRGRVEGYTF. The V and J genes are TRBV4-2 and TRBJ1-2; 7 bases are shared with TRBD1. The CDR3 sequence is 16 residues long. Unmatched junction bases numbered 12, after V lost 0 bases and J lost 8 bases. Germline CDR1 reads LGHNA; CDR2 reads YNFKEQ.

This clone has only one observation. V and J are TRBV7-2 and TRBJ1-2; 8 nucleotides line up with TRBD1. The CDR3 covers 14 residues. Germline CDR1 SGHTA, CDR2 FQGNSA. J was trimmed by 6 bases and V by 1 base; bases with no gene match: 4. CDR3 in amino acids: CASSLGPGGDGYTF. In DNA, the CDR3 is TGTGCCAGCAGCTTAGGTCCAGGGGGCGATGGCTACACCTTC.

This chain connects TRBV11-2 to TRBJ1-4; D is uncertain. The length of the CDR3 is 14 residues. Germline V CDR1 and CDR2: SGHAT, FQNNGV. V was shortened by 7 bases and J by 7 bases, with 16 bases between the two germline ends. The CDR3 loop is CASTRSPRGEKLFF. For the CDR3, the DNA is TGTGCCAGCACCCGGTCCCCCCGCGGTGAAAAACTGTTTTTT.

CDR3 sequence reads: CASSQGGGDEQFF. The DNA for the CDR3 is TGTGCCAGCAGCCAAGGGGGGGGAGACGAGCAGTTCTTC. V usage is TRBV14 and J usage is TRBJ2-1, with 7 bases fitting TRBD2. There are 13 residues in the CDR3. Trimming removed 1 base from V and 10 bases from J; junction bases left unmatched: 4. Germline V gives CDR1 SGHDN, CDR2 FVKESK.

This rearrangement joins TRBV5-1 to TRBJ2-3; maybe TRBD2 (6 bases). V gave up 2 bases and J gave up 1 base, with 11 bases separating them. This CDR3 comprises 15 residues. CDR1 SGHRS and CDR2 YFSETQ come from the germline V gene. CDR3 coding DNA: TGCGCCAGCAGCTTCGCGGGATCCGGCACAGATACGCAGTATTTT. Translating it yields CASSFAGSGTDTQYF. The entire variable domain, with the rest obtained from reference TRBV5-1 and TRBJ2-3, is as follows: KAGVTQTPRYLIKTRGQQVTLSCSPISGHRSVSWYQQTPGQGLQFLFEYFSETQRNKGNFPGRFSGRQFSNSRSEMNVSTLELGDSALYLCASSFAGSGTDTQYFGPGTRLTVL.

The chain carries TRBV5-1 and TRBJ2-2, with 12 bases lining up with TRBD2. V was clipped by 0 bases and J by 6 bases; unmatched bases: 3. Germline assignment: CDR1 SGHRS and CDR2 YFSETQ. The CDR3 sequence is 16 residues long. In DNA, the CDR3 is TGCGCCAGCAGCTTGGGTGGACTAGCGGGATCCGGGGAGCTGTTTTTT. It is translated as CASSLGGLAGSGELFF.

The chain uses TRBV5-1 and TRBJ2-3; no clear D gene. Between the trimmed V and J ends, which lost 0 bases and 5 bases, there was a span of 10 bases. CDR3 length equals 14 residues. The germline V gene encodes CDR1 SGHRS and CDR2 YFSETQ. CDR3 loop: CASSLVRSEDTQYF. The CDR3, as DNA: TGCGCCAGCAGCTTGGTTCGGAGTGAAGATACGCAGTATTTT.

The chain employs TRBV11-2 and TRBJ2-5, with TRBD1 identical over 9 bases. Germline CDR1 reads SGHAT; CDR2 reads FQNNGV. Germline trimming cut 5 bases from V and 5 bases from J; bases unmatched to any gene: 9. The CDR3 length is 15 residues. Here the CDR3 DNA reads TGTGCCAGCAGCGTGACCGGGACAGGGATGGAGACCCAGTACTTC. Encoded protein: CASSVTGTGMETQYF.